The TCR beta chain under discussion was sequenced for a study of shared clonotypes between healthy human individuals. Sorted-subset replicate PCRs used 200 to 250 ng DNA, 25,000 to 30,000 T cell genomes. Profiling relied on immunoSEQ multiplex PCR, and the TCRdb table lists in-frame clones only, not all of them. This table has about 2.4 million clones, around 94% appearing once. Per germline, CDR1 MNHEY and CDR2 SVGAGI. Trimming at V came to 6 bases and at J to 6 bases, leaving 11 bases not matched to a gene. The CDR3 totals 15 residues. This chain links TRBV6-5 with TRBJ1-2; 9 bases fit TRBD1. Sequenced: naive CD4+ T cells sorted from blood. Subset described: CD45RA+ positively selected. The clonotype comes from a man younger than 35 in good health. CDR3 coding DNA: TGTGCCAGCAGAATTAATACAGGGGGCCGGCATGGCTACACCTTC. Protein product: CASRINTGGRHGYTF.